These 8 T cell receptor beta chains share one sample of origin, sequenced in a study of blood T cell repertoires in COVID-19. Profiling relied on immunoSEQ multiplex PCR, and the TCRdb table lists in-frame clones only, not all of them. The sample has over 150,000 clones; around 88% are singletons. Specimen: peripheral blood. The receptor set was obtained from a woman aged 70 to 79 who had recovered from COVID-19.

The CDR3 bases are TGCGCCAGCAGCCAAGGGGCCGGGACAGGGGCCTCCTACGAGCAGTACTTC. Translating it yields CASSQGAGTGASYEQYF. The gene calls are TRBV4-3 and TRBJ2-7; 10 bases line up with TRBD1. The germline V gene encodes CDR1 LGHNA and CDR2 YSLEER. Unmatched junction bases numbered 6, after V lost 1 base and J lost 0 bases. The CDR3 contains 17 residues.

The chain links TRBV4-1 to TRBJ1-5; 7 nucleotides match TRBD1. Trimming cost V 5 bases and J 2 bases; bases outside gene matches: 12. CDR1 MGHRA and CDR2 YSYEKL come from the germline V gene. The CDR3 sequence is 17 residues long. The CDR3 nucleotides are TGCGCCAGCAGCAAACACCCCAGGGGGGTGGGCAATCAGCCCCAGCATTTT. The encoded protein is CASSKHPRGVGNQPQHF.

The table lists this clone with a few counts. The rearrangement joins TRBV2 to TRBJ1-4; 10 bases align to TRBD1. The germline V gene has CDR1 SNHLY and CDR2 FYNNEI. The CDR3 is made up of 14 amino acids. J gave up 6 bases and V 7 bases, and 5 bases lay outside the gene matches. CDR3 DNA: TGTGCCAGCAATCTGGACAGGGGGGATGAAAAACTGTTTTTT. It specifies CASNLDRGDEKLFF.

This sequence joins TRBV10-3 and TRBJ2-2, with 7 positions matching TRBD1. Germline assignment: CDR1 ENHRY and CDR2 SYGVKD. V gave up 6 bases and J gave up 3 bases; unmatched junction bases: 1. The CDR3 consists of 13 residues. CDR3: CAISGQDTGELFF. Here the CDR3 DNA reads TGTGCCATCAGCGGACAGGACACCGGGGAGCTGTTTTTT.

The chain combines TRBV10-3 with TRBJ2-3, with 7 bases that match TRBD2. Trimming removed 4 bases from V and 2 bases from J; junction bases left unmatched: 3. CDR3 size: 14 residues. Germline V gives CDR1 ENHRY, CDR2 SYGVKD. As DNA, the CDR3 is TGTGCCATCAGTGGCGGGAGCTACACAGATACGCAGTATTTT. Residues: CAISGGSYTDTQYF.

This clone was observed a handful of times. This chain links TRBV27 with TRBJ2-7, with 7 bases lining up with TRBD2. This CDR3 region has 18 residues. V shed 2 bases, J shed 3 bases, and the junction held 16 bases outside the gene matches. Germline values: CDR1 MNHEY, CDR2 SMNVEV (reference sequence). The CDR3 is CASSLPPGLAGVVYEQYF. The CDR3 nucleotides read TGTGCCAGCAGTTTACCCCCTGGGTTGGCGGGAGTGGTCTACGAGCAGTACTTC.

This sequence joins TRBV5-4 and TRBJ2-7, with 8 bases that match TRBD1. Germline-derived CDR1 and CDR2 are SGHNT and YYREEE (reference sequence). This CDR3 has 14 amino acids. The V segment lost 4 bases and the J segment 2 bases; nucleotides outside the gene matches: 5. CDR3 DNA: TGTGCCAGCAGCGGGGGACAGGACCCCTACGAGCAGTACTTC. This translates into CASSGGQDPYEQYF.

The chain uses TRBV27 and TRBJ2-5; 7 nucleotides agree with TRBD1. The CDR3 totals 14 residues. Looked up from germline, CDR1 is MNHEY and CDR2 is SMNVEV (reference sequence). V shed 5 bases, J shed 5 bases, and the junction held 8 bases outside the gene matches. The CDR3 loop is CASSTRGFGETQYF. The DNA of the CDR3 is TGTGCCAGCAGTACCAGGGGGTTCGGTGAGACCCAGTACTTC.